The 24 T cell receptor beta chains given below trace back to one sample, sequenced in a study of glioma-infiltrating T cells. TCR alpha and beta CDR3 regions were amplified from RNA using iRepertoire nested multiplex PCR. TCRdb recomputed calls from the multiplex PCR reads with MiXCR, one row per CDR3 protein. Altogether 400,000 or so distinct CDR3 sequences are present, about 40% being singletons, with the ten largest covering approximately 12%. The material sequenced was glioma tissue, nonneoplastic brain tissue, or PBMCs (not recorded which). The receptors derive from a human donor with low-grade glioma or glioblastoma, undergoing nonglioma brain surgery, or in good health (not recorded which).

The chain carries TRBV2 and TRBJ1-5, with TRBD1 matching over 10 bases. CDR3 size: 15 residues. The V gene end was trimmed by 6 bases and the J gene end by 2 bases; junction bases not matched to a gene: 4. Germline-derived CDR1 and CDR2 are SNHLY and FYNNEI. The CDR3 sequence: CASRDRGVGNQPQHF. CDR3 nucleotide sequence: TGTGCCAGCAGGGACAGGGGGGTTGGCAATCAGCCCCAGCATTTT.

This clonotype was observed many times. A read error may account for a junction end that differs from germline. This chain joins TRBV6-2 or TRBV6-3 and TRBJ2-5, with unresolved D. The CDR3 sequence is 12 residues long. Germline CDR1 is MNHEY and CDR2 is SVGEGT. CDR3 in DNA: TGTGCCAGCAGTTACCGGCGCGACCCGCTCAGCTTC. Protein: CASSYRRDPLSF.

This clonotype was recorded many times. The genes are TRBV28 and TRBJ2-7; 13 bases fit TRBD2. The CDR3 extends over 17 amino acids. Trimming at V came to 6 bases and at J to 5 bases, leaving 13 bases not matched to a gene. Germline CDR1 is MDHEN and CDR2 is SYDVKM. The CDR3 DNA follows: TGTGCCAGCAGAACCCCTCGACTAGCGGGAGGTCTAAACGAGCAGTACTTC. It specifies CASRTPRLAGGLNEQYF.

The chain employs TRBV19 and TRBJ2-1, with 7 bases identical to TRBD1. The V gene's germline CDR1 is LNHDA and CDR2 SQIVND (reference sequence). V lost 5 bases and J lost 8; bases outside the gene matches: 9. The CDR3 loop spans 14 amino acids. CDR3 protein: CASSWTGFFHEQFF. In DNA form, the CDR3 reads TGTGCCAGTAGTTGGACAGGCTTTTTCCATGAGCAGTTCTTC.

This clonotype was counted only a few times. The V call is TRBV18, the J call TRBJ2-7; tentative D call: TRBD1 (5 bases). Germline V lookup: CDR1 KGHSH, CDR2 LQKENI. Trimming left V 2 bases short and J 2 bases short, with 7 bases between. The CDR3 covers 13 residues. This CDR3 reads CASSPKQAYEQYF. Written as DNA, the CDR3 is TGTGCCAGCTCACCAAAACAGGCCTACGAGCAGTACTTC.

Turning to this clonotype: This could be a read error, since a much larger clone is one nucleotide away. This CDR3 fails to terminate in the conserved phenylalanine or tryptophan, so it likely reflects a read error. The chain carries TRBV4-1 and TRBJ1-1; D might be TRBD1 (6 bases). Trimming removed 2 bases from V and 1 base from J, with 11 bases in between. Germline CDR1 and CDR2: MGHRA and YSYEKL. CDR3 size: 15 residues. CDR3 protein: CASSQRPGQNTEAFL. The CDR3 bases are TGCGCCAGCAGCCAACGCCCGGGACAGAACACTGAAGCTTTCCTT.

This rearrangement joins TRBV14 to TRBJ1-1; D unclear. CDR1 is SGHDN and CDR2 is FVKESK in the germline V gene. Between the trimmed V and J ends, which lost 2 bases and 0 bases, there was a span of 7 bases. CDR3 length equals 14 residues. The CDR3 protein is CASSQPLMNTEAFF. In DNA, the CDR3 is TGTGCCAGCAGCCAACCGCTCATGAACACTGAAGCTTTCTTT. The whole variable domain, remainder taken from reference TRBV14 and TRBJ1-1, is EAGVTQFPSHSVIEKGQTVTLRCDPISGHDNLYWYRRVMGKEIKFLLHFVKESKQDESGMPNNRFLAERTGGTYSTLKVQPAELEDSGVYFCASSQPLMNTEAFFGQGTRLTVV.

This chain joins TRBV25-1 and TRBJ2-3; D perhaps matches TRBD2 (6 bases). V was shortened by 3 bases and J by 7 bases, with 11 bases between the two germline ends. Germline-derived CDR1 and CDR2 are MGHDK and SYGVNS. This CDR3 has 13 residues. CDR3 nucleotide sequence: TGTGCCAGCAGTGACTGGGACTCAAATACGCAGTATTTT. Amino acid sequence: CASSDWDSNTQYF. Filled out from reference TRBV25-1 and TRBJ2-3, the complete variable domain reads EADIYQTPRYLVIGTGKKITLECSQTMGHDKMYWYQQDPGMELHLIHYSYGVNSTEKGDLSSESTVSRIRTEHFPLTLESARPSHTSQYLCASSDWDSNTQYFGPGTRLTVL.

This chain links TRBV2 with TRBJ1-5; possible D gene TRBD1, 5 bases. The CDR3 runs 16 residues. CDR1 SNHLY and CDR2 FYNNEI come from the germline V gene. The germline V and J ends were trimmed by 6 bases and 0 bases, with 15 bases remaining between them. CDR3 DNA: TGTGCCAGCAGGCCGCCGGGACTGAATAGCAATCAGCCCCAGCATTTT. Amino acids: CASRPPGLNSNQPQHF. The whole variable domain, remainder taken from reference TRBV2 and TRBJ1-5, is EPEVTQTPSHQVTQMGQEVILRCVPISNHLYFYWYRQILGQKVEFLVSFYNNEISEKSEIFDDQFSVERPDGSNFTLKIRSTKLEDSAMYFCASRPPGLNSNQPQHFGDGTRLSIL.

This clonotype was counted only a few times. The CDR3: CATSRDLGHSTDGYTF. As DNA, the CDR3 is TGTGCCACCAGCAGAGATTTGGGCCATTCCACAGATGGCTACACCTTC. The chain employs TRBV15 and TRBJ1-2, with no clear D. V was trimmed by 0 bases and J by 6 bases, leaving 17 bases between them. The CDR3 runs to 16 residues. Germline lookup yields CDR1 LNHNV and CDR2 YYDKDF (reference sequence).

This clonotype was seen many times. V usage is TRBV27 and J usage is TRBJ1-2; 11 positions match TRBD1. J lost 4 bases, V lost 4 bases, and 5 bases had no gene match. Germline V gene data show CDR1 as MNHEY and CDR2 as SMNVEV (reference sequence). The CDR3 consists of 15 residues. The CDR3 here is CASSSRTGGAYGYTF. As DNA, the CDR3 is TGTGCCAGCAGTTCTCGGACAGGGGGCGCCTATGGCTACACCTTC.

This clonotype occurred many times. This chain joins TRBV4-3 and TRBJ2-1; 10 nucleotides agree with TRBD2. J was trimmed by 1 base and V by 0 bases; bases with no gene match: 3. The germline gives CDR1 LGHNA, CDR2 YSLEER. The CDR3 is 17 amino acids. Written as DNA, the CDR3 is TGCGCCAGCAGCCAAGATCTAGCGGGGGTATCCTACAATGAGCAGTTCTTC. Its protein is CASSQDLAGVSYNEQFF.

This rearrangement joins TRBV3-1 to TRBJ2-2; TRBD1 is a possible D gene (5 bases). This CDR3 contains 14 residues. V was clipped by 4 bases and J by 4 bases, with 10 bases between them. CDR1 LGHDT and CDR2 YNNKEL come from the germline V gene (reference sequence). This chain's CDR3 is CASSPGNPTGELFF. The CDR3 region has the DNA TGTGCCAGCAGCCCAGGGAATCCCACCGGGGAGCTGTTTTTT.

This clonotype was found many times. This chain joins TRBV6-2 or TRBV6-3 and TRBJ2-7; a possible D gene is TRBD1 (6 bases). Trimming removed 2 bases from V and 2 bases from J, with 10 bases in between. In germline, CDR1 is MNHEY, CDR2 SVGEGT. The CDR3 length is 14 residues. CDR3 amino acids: CASSYLGGTYEQYF. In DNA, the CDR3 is TGTGCCAGCAGTTACCTAGGGGGAACCTACGAGCAGTACTTC.

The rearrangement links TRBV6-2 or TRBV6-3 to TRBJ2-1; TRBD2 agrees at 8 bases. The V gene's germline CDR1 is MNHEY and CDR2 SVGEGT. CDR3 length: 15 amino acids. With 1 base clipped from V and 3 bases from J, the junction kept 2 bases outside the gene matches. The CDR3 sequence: CASSYFSGDYNEQFF. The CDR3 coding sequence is TGTGCCAGCAGTTACTTTAGCGGGGACTACAATGAGCAGTTCTTC.

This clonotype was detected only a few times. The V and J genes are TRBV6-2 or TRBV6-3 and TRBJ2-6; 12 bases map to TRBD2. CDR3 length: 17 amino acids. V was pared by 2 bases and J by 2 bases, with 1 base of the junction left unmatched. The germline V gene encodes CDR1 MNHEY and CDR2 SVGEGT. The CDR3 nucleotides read TGTGCCAGCAGTTACCGACTAGCGGGAGCTGGGGCCAACGTCCTGACTTTC. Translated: CASSYRLAGAGANVLTF.

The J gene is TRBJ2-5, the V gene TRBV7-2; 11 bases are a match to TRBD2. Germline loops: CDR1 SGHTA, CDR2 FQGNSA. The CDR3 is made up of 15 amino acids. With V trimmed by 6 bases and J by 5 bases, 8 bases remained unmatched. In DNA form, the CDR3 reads TGTGCCAGCAGTTTTACTAGCGGGAGTAGGGAGACCCAGTACTTC. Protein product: CASSFTSGSRETQYF.

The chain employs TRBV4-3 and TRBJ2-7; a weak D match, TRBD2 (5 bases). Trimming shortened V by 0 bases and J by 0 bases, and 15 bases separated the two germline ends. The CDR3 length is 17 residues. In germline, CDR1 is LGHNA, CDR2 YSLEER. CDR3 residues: CASSQEIAAAASYEQYF. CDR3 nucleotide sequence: TGCGCCAGCAGCCAAGAGATTGCAGCAGCGGCCTCCTACGAGCAGTACTTC.

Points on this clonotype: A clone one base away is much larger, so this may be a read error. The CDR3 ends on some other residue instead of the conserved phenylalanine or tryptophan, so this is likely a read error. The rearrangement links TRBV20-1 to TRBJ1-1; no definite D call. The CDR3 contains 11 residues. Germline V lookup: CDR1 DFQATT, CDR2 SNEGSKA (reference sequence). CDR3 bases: TGCAGGGGAAATTCTGGAGCTGAAGCTTTCTCT. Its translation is CRGNSGAEAFS.

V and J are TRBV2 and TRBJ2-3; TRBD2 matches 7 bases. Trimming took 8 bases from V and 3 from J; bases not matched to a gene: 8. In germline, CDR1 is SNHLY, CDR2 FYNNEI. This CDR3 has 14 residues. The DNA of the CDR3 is TGTGCCAGCGGGACTATGAGAGCGACAGATACGCAGTATTTT. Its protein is CASGTMRATDTQYF. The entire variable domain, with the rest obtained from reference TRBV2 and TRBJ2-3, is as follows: EPEVTQTPSHQVTQMGQEVILRCVPISNHLYFYWYRQILGQKVEFLVSFYNNEISEKSEIFDDQFSVERPDGSNFTLKIRSTKLEDSAMYFCASGTMRATDTQYFGPGTRLTVL.

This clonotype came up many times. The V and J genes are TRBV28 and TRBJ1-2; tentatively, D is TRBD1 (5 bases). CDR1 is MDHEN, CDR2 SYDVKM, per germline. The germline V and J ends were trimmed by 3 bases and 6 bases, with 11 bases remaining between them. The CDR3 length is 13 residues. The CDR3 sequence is CASSFRVGHGYTF. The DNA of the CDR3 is TGTGCCAGCAGTTTCAGGGTAGGCCATGGCTACACCTTC.

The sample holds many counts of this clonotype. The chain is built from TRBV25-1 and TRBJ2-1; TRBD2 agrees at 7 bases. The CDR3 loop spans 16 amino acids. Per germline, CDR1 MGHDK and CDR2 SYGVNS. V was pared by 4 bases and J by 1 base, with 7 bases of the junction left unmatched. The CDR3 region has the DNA TGTGCCAGCAGTGTAACTAGGGGAGGGTCCTACAATGAGCAGTTCTTC. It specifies CASSVTRGGSYNEQFF.

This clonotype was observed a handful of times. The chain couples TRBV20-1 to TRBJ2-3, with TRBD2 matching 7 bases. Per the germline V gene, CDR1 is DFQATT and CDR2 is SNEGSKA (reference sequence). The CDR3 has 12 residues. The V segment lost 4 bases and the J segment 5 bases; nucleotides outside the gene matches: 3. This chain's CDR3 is CSAIWGGDTQYF. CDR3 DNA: TGCAGTGCTATTTGGGGGGGAGATACGCAGTATTTT.

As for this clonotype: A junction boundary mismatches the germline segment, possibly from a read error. CDR3 in amino acids: CSVEGTSVSYNEQFF. CDR3 DNA sequence: TGCAGCGTCGAGGGGACTAGCGTGTCCTACAATGAGCAGTTCTTT. The chain has TRBV29-1 and TRBJ2-1; TRBD2 agrees at 10 bases. The germline gives CDR1 SQVTM, CDR2 ANQGSEA. The CDR3 extends over 15 amino acids.